These 3 T cell receptor beta chains originate from one sample sequenced in a study of cytomegalovirus exposure and HLA in healthy donors. Assay: immunoSEQ multiplex PCR; the TCRdb copy retains only in-frame clones and omits some. The table lists 130,000 to 150,000 clones, more than 85% of them singletons, with 0.6% to 0.8% in the top ten. Input material: PBMCs. The receptors derive from a man aged 18 to 29 in good health and CMV-seronegative.

The genes are TRBV28 and TRBJ2-5; tentatively, D is TRBD1 (6 bases). The length of the CDR3 is 15 residues. V was cut by 1 base and J by 3 bases, with 12 bases left in between. Per germline, CDR1 MDHEN and CDR2 SYDVKM. Here the CDR3 reads CASSLSQGPKETQYF. Here the CDR3 DNA reads TGTGCCAGCAGTTTATCACAGGGACCAAAAGAGACCCAGTACTTC.

The chain has TRBV9 and TRBJ2-2; D is perhaps TRBD1 (6 bases). Germline CDR1 reads SGDLS; CDR2 reads YYNGEE. The CDR3 consists of 14 residues. V was clipped by 4 bases and J by 6 bases, with 13 bases between them. CDR3 loop: CASSSRTEAGELFF. CDR3 in DNA: TGTGCCAGCAGCTCCCGGACAGAGGCCGGGGAGCTGTTTTTT.

J is TRBJ2-7 and V is TRBV5-6; perhaps TRBD1 as D (6 bases). Trimming left V 4 bases short and J 2 bases short, with 16 bases between. The germline V gene encodes CDR1 SGHDT and CDR2 YYEEEE. CDR3 length equals 15 residues. DNA of the CDR3: TGTGCCAGCAGCCCGGAAGGACAGCTTACCTACGAGCAGTACTTC. Encoded protein: CASSPEGQLTYEQYF.